These T cell receptor beta chains were read from a single sample in a study of T cells in localized non-small cell lung cancer. Sequencing was performed with immunoSEQ multiplex PCR; in TCRdb, only in-frame clones are kept and a portion is missing. The table has fewer than 25,000 clones, 85% to 90% seen once; the top ten hold about 14%. Sequences were derived from peripheral blood, sampled before any cancer treatment. These receptors originate from a male donor older than 55 with stage I lung adenocarcinoma. Each CDR3 is given with its conserved first and last residue. D genes are given only for firm matches.

TRBV11-3,13,NA,TRBJ1-1,TGTGCCAGCAGCCCTAGGGCCTACACTGAAGCTTTCTTT,CASSPRAYTEAFF
TRBV7-2,15,TRBD2,TRBJ2-5,TGTGCCAGCAGCTTAGGGGCGGGGGGAGGTGAGACCCAGTACTTC,CASSLGAGGGETQYF
TRBV28,14,TRBD1,TRBJ1-2,TGTGCCAGCACCAAGGACAGGGCAGGGTATGGCTACACCTTC,CASTKDRAGYGYTF
TRBV5-1,18,NA,TRBJ1-3,TGCGCCAGCAGCTTGATCTGGGGGGATATGGAAAGTGGAAACACCATATATTTT,CASSLIWGDMESGNTIYF
TRBV12-5,16,NA,TRBJ1-1,TGTGCTAGTGGTTTGGACCGGTCACGCAGGGACACTGAAGCTTTCTTT,CASGLDRSRRDTEAFF
TRBV5-5,13,TRBD1,TRBJ2-3,TGTGCCAGCAGCCCGACAGGGGGAGATACGCAGTATTTT,CASSPTGGDTQYF
TRBV15,15,NA,TRBJ1-4,TGTGCCACCAGCAGCTCCAGGGGCCTTTATGAAAAACTGTTTTTT,CATSSSRGLYEKLFF
TRBV7-2,17,NA,TRBJ2-5,TGTGCCAGCAGCTTAGCGCGCGGAGGGGGTAACCAAGAGACCCAGTACTTC,CASSLARGGGNQETQYF
TRBV6-1,14,TRBD1,TRBJ1-4,TGTGCCAGCCTTCACAGGGGCCGGGGTGAAAAACTGTTTTTT,CASLHRGRGEKLFF
TRBV5-1,15,NA,TRBJ2-5,TGCGCCAGCAGCTTGGGAGGTGCAGATCAAGAGACCCAGTACTTC,CASSLGGADQETQYF